A single sample is the source of the 16 T cell receptor beta chains below, sequenced in a study of T cell responses to AZD1222 COVID-19 vaccine. Profiling relied on immunoSEQ multiplex PCR, and the TCRdb table lists in-frame clones only, not all of them. The sample has approximately 14,000 clones; roughly four fifths are singletons. Here the sequenced sample was peripheral blood, taken 28 days after the second AZD1222 dose. These receptors were obtained from an adult who received the AZD1222 COVID-19 vaccine.

This clone was observed a handful of times. The V call is TRBV5-5, the J call TRBJ1-2, with 8 positions matching TRBD1. This CDR3 spans 14 amino acids. V shed 4 bases, J shed 7 bases, and the junction held 9 bases outside the gene matches. CDR1 is SGHKS, CDR2 YYEKEE, per germline (reference sequence). In nucleotides, the CDR3 is TGTGCCAGCAGCCCTTGGACAGGGCCAACTGGCTACACCTTC. Amino acids: CASSPWTGPTGYTF. Using reference TRBV5-5 and TRBJ1-2 for the parts outside the CDR3, the full variable domain is DAGVTQSPTHLIKTRGQQVTLRCSPISGHKSVSWYQQVLGQGPQFIFQYYEKEERGRGNFPDRFSARQFPNYSSELNVNALLLGDSALYLCASSPWTGPTGYTFGSGTRLTVV.

The chain has TRBV28 and TRBJ1-1; 8 bases agree with TRBD1. J gave up 10 bases and V 5 bases, and 15 bases lay outside the gene matches. The germline CDR1 and CDR2 sequences are MDHEN and SYDVKM. This CDR3 has 15 residues. The CDR3 reads CASSMTGVAIKGAFF. The CDR3 coding sequence is TGTGCCAGCAGTATGACAGGGGTCGCTATAAAGGGAGCTTTCTTT. Full variable domain (remainder filled in from reference TRBV28 and TRBJ1-1): DVKVTQSSRYLVKRTGEKVFLECVQDMDHENMFWYRQDPGLGLRLIYFSYDVKMKEKGDIPEGYSVSREKKERFSLILESASTNQTSMYLCASSMTGVAIKGAFFGQGTRLTVV.

The V call is TRBV28, the J call TRBJ1-6; weak D call: TRBD1 (6 bases). The germline gives CDR1 MDHEN, CDR2 SYDVKM. The CDR3 is made up of 14 amino acids. Trimming pared 3 bases from V and 8 bases from J, leaving 11 bases between. CDR3 amino acids: CASSFPQGYSPLHF. The CDR3 DNA reads TGTGCCAGCAGTTTCCCCCAGGGGTATTCACCCCTCCACTTT.

The chain is built from TRBV4-1 and TRBJ1-5; tentatively, D is TRBD1 (5 bases). V dropped 10 bases and J dropped 2 bases, with 18 bases sitting between them. The CDR3 sequence is 15 residues long. Germline V gives CDR1 MGHRA, CDR2 YSYEKL. CDR3 DNA sequence: TGCGCCATCAGAGGGGATCCCGGCGGCAATCAGCCCCAGCATTTT. This translates into CAIRGDPGGNQPQHF.

The gene calls are TRBV2 and TRBJ2-7; D is unclear. V dropped 8 bases and J dropped 0 bases, with 8 bases sitting between them. CDR3 length equals 12 residues. Looked up from germline, CDR1 is SNHLY and CDR2 is FYNNEI. CDR3 loop: CASGQSSYEQYF. CDR3 sequence (DNA): TGTGCCAGCGGGCAGAGCTCCTACGAGCAGTACTTC.

The genes are TRBV9 and TRBJ2-2; a weak D match, TRBD1 (5 bases). The V gene's germline CDR1 is SGDLS and CDR2 YYNGEE. The germline V and J ends were trimmed by 0 bases and 3 bases, with 6 bases remaining between them. The length of the CDR3 is 14 residues. The CDR3 DNA reads as TGTGCCAGCAGCGTAGGGGGCCACACCGGGGAGCTGTTTTTT. Translation gives CASSVGGHTGELFF.

This chain uses TRBV5-4 with TRBJ2-5; no definite D call. CDR3 length: 14 amino acids. The germline gives CDR1 SGHNT, CDR2 YYREEE (reference sequence). Trimming left V 1 base short and J 1 base short, with 8 bases between. The CDR3 bases are TGTGCCAGCAGCTTGACGGCCTCCCAAGAGACCCAGTACTTC. This codes for CASSLTASQETQYF.

V usage is TRBV2 and J usage is TRBJ1-1; 10 bases agree with TRBD1. The length of the CDR3 is 14 residues. With V trimmed by 6 bases and J by 3 bases, 4 bases remained unmatched. The germline CDR1 and CDR2 sequences are SNHLY and FYNNEI. For the CDR3, the DNA is TGTGCCAGCAGGCTGGGACAGGGGTACACTGAAGCTTTCTTT. Protein: CASRLGQGYTEAFF.

This sequence joins TRBV10-2 and TRBJ2-3, with 7 bases lining up with TRBD2. V gave up 4 bases and J gave up 3 bases; unmatched junction bases: 4. Germline CDR1 WSHSY, CDR2 SAAADI. The CDR3 spans 14 residues. The CDR3 DNA follows: TGCGCCAGCAGTGGCGGGAGACCTACAGATACGCAGTATTTT. Its protein product is CASSGGRPTDTQYF.

This sequence joins TRBV29-1 and TRBJ1-2; D is undetermined. V lost 5 bases, J lost 0 bases, and 4 bases lay in between. This CDR3 spans 11 amino acids. Germline V lookup: CDR1 SQVTM, CDR2 ANQGSEA. CDR3: CSVTANYGYTF. The CDR3 region has the DNA TGCAGCGTTACGGCTAACTATGGCTACACCTTC.

This chain joins TRBV28 and TRBJ2-7; no clear D. The CDR3 has 14 amino acids. The V end was cut by 7 bases, the J end by 7 bases, with 20 bases between. Germline CDR1 MDHEN, CDR2 SYDVKM. The CDR3 loop is CASTIPGSAREQYF. In DNA form, the CDR3 reads TGTGCCAGCACTATCCCCGGGTCCGCTCGGGAGCAGTACTTC.

The genes are TRBV28 and TRBJ2-7; D not resolved. Per germline, CDR1 MDHEN and CDR2 SYDVKM. Between the trimmed V and J ends, which lost 10 bases and 2 bases, there was a span of 9 bases. This CDR3 comprises 11 residues. The CDR3 region is CATYGTYEQYF. The CDR3 nucleotides read TGTGCCACCTACGGAACCTACGAGCAGTACTTC.

The chain carries TRBV4-2 and TRBJ2-5; TRBD1 is a possible D gene (5 bases). Germline values: CDR1 LGHNA, CDR2 YNFKEQ. Deletions cut 3 bases from V and 5 bases from J, with 16 bases between. The CDR3 is 15 amino acids. The CDR3 sequence: CASSQKRGPSETQYF. CDR3 DNA sequence: TGTGCCAGCAGCCAGAAAAGGGGCCCTTCGGAGACCCAGTACTTC.

The rearrangement uses TRBV5-5 and TRBJ1-6; 8 positions agree with TRBD1. The CDR3 has 17 amino acids. Germline CDR1 reads SGHKS; CDR2 reads YYEKEE (reference sequence). V trimming: 0 bases; J trimming: 4 bases; junction bases outside the gene matches: 6. In DNA, the CDR3 is TGTGCCAGCAGCTTGGTGACAGGGGCTCCTTATAATTCACCCCTCCACTTT. Translated: CASSLVTGAPYNSPLHF.

This chain links TRBV5-1 with TRBJ2-7; TRBD1 matches at 8 bases. The ends lost 3 bases at V and 3 bases at J; junction bases unmatched: 5. The CDR3 covers 14 residues. The V gene's germline CDR1 is SGHRS and CDR2 YFSETQ. For the CDR3, the DNA is TGCGCCAGCAGCTGGACAGGGCTCATCTACGAGCAGTACTTC. It encodes CASSWTGLIYEQYF.

The chain recombines TRBV2 with TRBJ1-1, with D hard to call. This CDR3 comprises 14 residues. The germline V and J ends were trimmed by 4 bases and 4 bases, with 13 bases remaining between them. Germline CDR1 is SNHLY and CDR2 is FYNNEI. Written as DNA, the CDR3 is TGTGCCAGCAGTGCGGATGGACGGGGCACTGAAGCTTTCTTT. This sequence encodes CASSADGRGTEAFF.